This T cell receptor beta chain was recorded in a study of cytomegalovirus exposure and HLA in healthy donors. Notes on the study in general: In vitro data verified a few CMV-associated chains as specific for CMV antigens. Later analysis identified a missense DCLRE1C variant that was linked to TCR beta V- and J-gene trimming. A later analysis showed that HLA-associated TCR beta chains had undergone more clonal expansion than equally common others.

This PCR relied on a set of 60 Vbeta primers and 13 Jbeta primers. Assay: immunoSEQ multiplex PCR; the TCRdb copy retains only in-frame clones and omits some. Of about 98,000 clones detected, 81% appear once; the ten largest clones hold over 1.1%. The CDR3 consists of 16 residues. Trimming removed 4 bases at V and 6 bases at J, with 22 bases between. Per the germline V gene, CDR1 is WNHNN and CDR2 is SYGVQD (reference sequence). A note on this clone: Its antigen is not identified.

The source of this sequence is a middle-aged man in good health and CMV-seronegative. Source material: PBMCs. This chain joins TRBV10-1 and TRBJ2-7, with D maybe TRBD2 (5 bases). CDR3 protein: CASSAGFNGPRGEQYF. CDR3 bases: TGCGCCAGCAGTGCGGGATTTAATGGTCCCCGCGGCGAGCAGTACTTC.